This is a list of T cell receptor beta chains from one sample in a study of shared clonotypes between healthy human individuals. Measured with immunoSEQ multiplex PCR; TCRdb has only the in-frame clones, and not every one. The data contain 1 million to 1.3 million clones, about 80% of them singletons. Sequenced input: memory CD4+ T cells from PBMCs. These receptors all stem from a man between 18 and 29 years old in good health. Some clones in this sample may be carry-over from other donors' samples. Each CDR3 is given with its conserved first and last residue. D genes are given only for firm matches. Clone size, where shown, is once, few, many, or a class for clones that have expanded.

d_call clone_size j_call v_call cdr3_aa cdr3_nt
TRBD2 NA TRBJ2-1 TRBV2 CASRPGTSEYNEQFF TGTGCCAGCAGACCCGGGACTAGTGAGTACAATGAGCAGTTCTTC
NA NA TRBJ2-2 TRBV7-9 CASSLEGKDTGELFF TGTGCCAGCAGCTTAGAGGGCAAAGACACCGGGGAGCTGTTTTTT
NA NA TRBJ2-3 TRBV2 CASSDGGQTQYF TGTGCCAGCAGTGATGGGGGACAAACGCAGTATTTT
NA once TRBJ2-2 TRBV30 CAWSRDPNTGELFF TGTGCCTGGAGCAGGGACCCAAACACCGGGGAGCTGTTTTTT
TRBD2 NA TRBJ2-3 TRBV7-2 CASSSSTSGRARDTQYF TGTGCCAGCAGCTCGTCGACTAGCGGGAGGGCCCGGGATACGCAGTATTTT
NA NA TRBJ2-2 TRBV30 CAWSWGTGELFF TGTGCCTGGAGTTGGGGGACCGGGGAGCTGTTTTTT
NA NA TRBJ2-1 TRBV19 CASGDAGQAEYNEQFF TGTGCCAGTGGTGACGCGGGGCAGGCCGAATACAATGAGCAGTTCTTC
TRBD1 NA TRBJ1-5 TRBV5-1 CASSPGQGQPQHF TGCGCCAGCAGCCCAGGACAGGGCCAGCCCCAGCATTTT
TRBD2 NA TRBJ2-7 TRBV28 CASSLSGRTYEQYF TGTGCCAGCAGCCTTAGCGGGAGAACCTACGAGCAGTACTTC
NA NA TRBJ1-1 TRBV4-1 CASSQEPAVNTEAFF TGCGCCAGCAGCCAAGAGCCCGCGGTGAACACTGAAGCTTTCTTT
TRBD2 once TRBJ2-7 TRBV28 CASKFGGRASGEQYF TGTGCCAGCAAGTTTGGCGGGAGGGCCTCGGGGGAGCAGTACTTC
NA NA TRBJ2-3 TRBV5-1 CASSLDPTDTQYF TGCGCCAGCAGCTTAGACCCCACAGATACGCAGTATTTT
TRBD2 NA TRBJ2-5 TRBV5-1 CASSRNSGRQETQYF TGCGCCAGCAGCCGGAATAGCGGGAGACAAGAGACCCAGTACTTC
TRBD1 NA TRBJ1-1 TRBV10-3 CAISEGGQGGTEAFF TGTGCCATCAGTGAAGGCGGACAGGGGGGGACTGAAGCTTTCTTT
NA NA TRBJ2-5 TRBV7-2 CASSAMGGGETQYF TGTGCCAGCAGCGCGATGGGGGGAGGAGAGACCCAGTACTTC
TRBD2 NA TRBJ2-1 TRBV5-1 CASSLKLAGANEQFF TGCGCCAGCAGCTTAAAACTAGCGGGAGCTAATGAGCAGTTCTTC
NA once TRBJ2-5 TRBV18 CASSPPEIGGETQYF TGTGCCAGCTCACCACCGGAGATAGGTGGCGAGACCCAGTACTTC
TRBD1 NA TRBJ1-2 TRBV6-1 CASSESTGIYGYTF TGTGCCAGCAGTGAGTCGACAGGGATCTATGGCTACACCTTC
TRBD2 NA TRBJ2-7 TRBV28 CASSLGLAGFYEQYF TGTGCCAGCAGTCTGGGACTAGCGGGGTTCTACGAGCAGTACTTC
NA NA TRBJ2-6 TRBV7-8 CASSLGGRANVLTF TGTGCCAGCAGCTTAGGCGGCAGGGCCAACGTCCTGACTTTC
NA many TRBJ1-5 TRBV6-6 CASSHFENQPQHF TGTGCCAGCAGTCACTTTGAAAATCAGCCCCAGCATTTT
NA few TRBJ2-1 TRBV28 CASSLPGSWVYEQFF TGTGCCAGCAGTTTGCCAGGGTCCTGGGTGTATGAGCAGTTCTTC
NA NA TRBJ1-2 TRBV7-6 CASSLGTQGYYGYTF TGTGCCAGCAGCTTAGGAACTCAGGGGTACTATGGCTACACCTTC
NA NA TRBJ2-2 TRBV5-1 CASSGDRHRELFF TGCGCCAGCAGCGGGGACCGGCACCGGGAGCTGTTTTTT
NA NA TRBJ1-4 TRBV29-1 CSARAVDEKLFF TGCAGCGCCCGGGCCGTAGATGAAAAACTGTTTTTT
TRBD2 once TRBJ2-1 TRBV25-1 CASSVGGRASEQFF TGTGCCAGCAGTGTGGGCGGGAGGGCCAGTGAGCAGTTCTTC
NA few TRBJ2-3 TRBV28 CASSSGFTDTQYF TGTGCCAGCAGTTCAGGGTTCACAGATACGCAGTATTTT
TRBD2 NA TRBJ2-2 TRBV14 CASSQDRTSGSTGELFF TGTGCCAGCAGCCAAGATCGGACTAGCGGAAGCACCGGGGAGCTGTTTTTT
TRBD1 NA TRBJ1-1 TRBV5-6 CASSRNRGLTIGTEAFF TGTGCCAGCAGCCGTAACAGGGGGCTAACGATAGGCACTGAAGCTTTCTTT
TRBD2 NA TRBJ2-3 TRBV18 CASSPGTSGTTDTQYF TGTGCCAGCTCACCAGGAACTAGCGGGACTACAGATACGCAGTATTTT
TRBD2 NA TRBJ2-2 TRBV2 CASDSGRRTGELFF TGTGCCAGCGACAGCGGGAGAAGAACCGGGGAGCTGTTTTTT
NA few TRBJ2-5 TRBV29-1 CSVEGGVQETQYF TGCAGCGTTGAAGGTGGCGTCCAAGAGACCCAGTACTTC
NA few TRBJ1-5 TRBV30 CACPKRGYQPQHF TGTGCCTGCCCTAAAAGGGGTTATCAGCCCCAGCATTTT
NA NA TRBJ1-5 TRBV19 CASSLRTDHSNQPQHF TGTGCCAGTAGTCTTCGGACAGACCATAGCAATCAGCCCCAGCATTTT
TRBD1 few TRBJ1-5 TRBV7-3 CASSPDRGNSNQPQHF TGTGCCAGCAGCCCAGACAGGGGCAATAGCAATCAGCCCCAGCATTTT
NA NA TRBJ1-1 TRBV4-1 CASSQEEYRTGAFF TGCGCCAGCAGCCAAGAGGAGTACAGGACCGGAGCTTTCTTT
NA NA TRBJ2-2 TRBV2 CASSADSNTGELFF TGTGCCAGCAGTGCGGACAGCAACACCGGGGAGCTGTTTTTT
NA NA TRBJ1-5 TRBV2 CASKFWGNQPQHF TGTGCCAGCAAATTCTGGGGCAATCAGCCCCAGCATTTT
TRBD2 NA TRBJ2-7 TRBV30 CAWGPAGGRRGEQYF TGTGCCTGGGGGCCTGCGGGCGGGAGGAGAGGCGAGCAGTACTTC
NA NA TRBJ1-2 TRBV6-5 CASSYSFLGGVGYTF TGTGCCAGCAGTTACTCGTTCCTCGGTGGGGTTGGCTACACCTTC
TRBD2 NA TRBJ2-7 TRBV4-2 CASSQSFRAGGPDSYEQYF TGTGCCAGCAGCCAAAGTTTTAGGGCGGGAGGCCCTGACTCCTACGAGCAGTACTTC
NA NA TRBJ1-2 TRBV5-1 CASSHNDDGGGYTF TGCGCCAGCAGCCATAACGACGACGGGGGCGGCTACACCTTC
NA NA TRBJ2-6 TRBV7-7 CATGSSGANVLTF TGTGCCACCGGTTCCTCTGGGGCCAACGTCCTGACTTTC
TRBD1 many TRBJ1-2 TRBV5-1 CASSDTGVGGYTF TGCGCCAGCAGCGATACAGGGGTAGGTGGCTACACCTTC
NA once TRBJ2-3 TRBV5-1 CASSLEGGSTDTQYF TGCGCCAGCAGCTTGGAGGGCGGGAGCACAGATACGCAGTATTTT
TRBD1 NA TRBJ1-1 TRBV29-1 CSVDRDLNTEAFF TGCAGCGTCGACAGGGATTTGAACACTGAAGCTTTCTTT
TRBD1 NA TRBJ1-5 TRBV19 CASSPQGQGLIANQPQHF TGTGCCAGTAGTCCCCAGGGACAGGGTTTAATAGCCAATCAGCCCCAGCATTTT
TRBD1 NA TRBJ1-5 TRBV2 CASSGQGIQPQHF TGTGCCAGCAGTGGACAGGGTATTCAGCCCCAGCATTTT
TRBD2 NA TRBJ2-7 TRBV19 CASSILAGVSYEQYF TGTGCCAGTAGTATTTTAGCGGGAGTGTCCTACGAGCAGTACTTC
TRBD2 NA TRBJ2-4 TRBV4-1 CASSRYPKDSGGKNIQYF TGCGCCAGCAGCCGATACCCCAAAGATAGCGGGGGCAAAAACATTCAGTACTTC
NA NA TRBJ2-3 TRBV16 CASSPDRLVTDTQYF TGTGCCAGCAGCCCAGACCGACTAGTGACAGATACGCAGTATTTT
NA few TRBJ1-4 TRBV5-1 CASSLPGSREKLLF TGCGCCAGCAGCCTCCCGGGGTCTAGGGAAAAACTGCTTTTT
NA many TRBJ1-4 TRBV15 CATSPGPTNEKLFF TGTGCCACCAGCCCCGGACCGACTAATGAAAAACTGTTTTTT
TRBD1 NA TRBJ2-3 TRBV18 CASSPGQATDTQYF TGTGCCAGCTCACCCGGACAGGCGACAGATACGCAGTATTTT
NA few TRBJ2-3 TRBV6-5 CASSYSGTSTDTQYF TGTGCCAGCAGTTACTCCGGGACTAGCACAGATACGCAGTATTTT
TRBD1 NA TRBJ2-3 TRBV19 CASSIRGPSNTDTQYF TGTGCCAGTAGTATAAGGGGGCCTTCGAACACAGATACGCAGTATTTT
NA NA TRBJ2-7 TRBV5-1 CASSLSAAQPYEQYF TGCGCCAGCAGCTTGTCGGCCGCCCAACCCTACGAGCAGTACTTC
NA NA TRBJ2-1 TRBV14 CASSQEQDPVF TGTGCCAGCAGCCAAGAACAGGACCCTGTCTTC
NA once TRBJ2-2 TRBV30 CAWSGPQRNTGELFF TGTGCCTGGAGTGGGCCCCAAAGGAACACCGGGGAGCTGTTTTTT